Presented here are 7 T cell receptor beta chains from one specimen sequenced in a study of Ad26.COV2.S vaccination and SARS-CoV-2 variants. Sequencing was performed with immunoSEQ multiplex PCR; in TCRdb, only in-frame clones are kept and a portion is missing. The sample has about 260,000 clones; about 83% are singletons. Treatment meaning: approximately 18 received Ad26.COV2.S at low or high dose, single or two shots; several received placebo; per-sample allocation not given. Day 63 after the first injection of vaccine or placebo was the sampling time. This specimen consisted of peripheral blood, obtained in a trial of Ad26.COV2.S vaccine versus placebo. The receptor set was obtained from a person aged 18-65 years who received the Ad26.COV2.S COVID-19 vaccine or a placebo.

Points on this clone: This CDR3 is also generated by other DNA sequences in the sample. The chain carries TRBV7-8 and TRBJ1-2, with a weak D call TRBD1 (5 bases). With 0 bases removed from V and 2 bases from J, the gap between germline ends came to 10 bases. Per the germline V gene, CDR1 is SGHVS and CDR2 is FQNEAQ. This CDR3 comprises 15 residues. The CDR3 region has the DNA TGTGCCAGCAGCTTAGCGGGCAGGGAGAACTATGGCTACACCTTC. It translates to CASSLAGRENYGYTF.

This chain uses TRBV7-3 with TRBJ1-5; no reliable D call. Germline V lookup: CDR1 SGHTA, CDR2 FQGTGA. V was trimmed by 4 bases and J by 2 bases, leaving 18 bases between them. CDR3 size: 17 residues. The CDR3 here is CASSWAEGVLGNQPQHF. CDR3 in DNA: TGTGCCAGCAGCTGGGCCGAGGGAGTATTGGGCAATCAGCCCCAGCATTTT.

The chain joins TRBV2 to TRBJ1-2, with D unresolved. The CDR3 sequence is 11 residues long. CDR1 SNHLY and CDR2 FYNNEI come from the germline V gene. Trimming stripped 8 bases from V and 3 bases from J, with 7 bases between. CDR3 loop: CASSRDYGYTF. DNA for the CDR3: TGTGCCAGCTCCCGGGACTATGGCTACACCTTC.

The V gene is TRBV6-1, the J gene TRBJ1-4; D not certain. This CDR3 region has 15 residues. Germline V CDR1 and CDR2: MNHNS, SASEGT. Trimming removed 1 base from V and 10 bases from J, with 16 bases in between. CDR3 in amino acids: CASSEGSLVSAKLFF. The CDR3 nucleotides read TGTGCCAGCAGTGAAGGTAGCCTGGTTTCCGCAAAACTGTTTTTT.

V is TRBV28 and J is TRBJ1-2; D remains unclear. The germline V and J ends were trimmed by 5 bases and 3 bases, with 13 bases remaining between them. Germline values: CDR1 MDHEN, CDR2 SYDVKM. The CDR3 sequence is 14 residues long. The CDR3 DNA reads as TGTGCCAGCAGTCTCCCGACGGAAGACTATGGCTACACCTTC. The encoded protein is CASSLPTEDYGYTF.

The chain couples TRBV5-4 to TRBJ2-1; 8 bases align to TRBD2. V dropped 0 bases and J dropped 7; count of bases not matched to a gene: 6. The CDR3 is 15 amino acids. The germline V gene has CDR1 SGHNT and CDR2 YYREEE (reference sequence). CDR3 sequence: CASSLASGSFNEQFF. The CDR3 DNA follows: TGTGCCAGCAGCTTGGCCAGCGGGAGTTTTAATGAGCAGTTCTTC.

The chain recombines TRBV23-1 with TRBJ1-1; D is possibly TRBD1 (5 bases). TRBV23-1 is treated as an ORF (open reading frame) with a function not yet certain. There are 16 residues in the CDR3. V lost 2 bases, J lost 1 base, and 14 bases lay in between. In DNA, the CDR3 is TGCGCCAGCAGTCAAACCCCCGGGGCGGAGAACACTGAAGCTTTCTTT. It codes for CASSQTPGAENTEAFF.